These 7 T cell receptor beta chains were all obtained from the same sample, sequenced in a study of shared clonotypes between healthy human individuals. Cells designated naive CD8 were CD45RO-negative and were positively selected for CCR7, with terminally differentiated effector memory CD45RA+ cells excluded. The data were produced by immunoSEQ multiplex PCR, yet TCRdb's version contains in-frame clones alone and is incomplete. The repertoire holds over 2 million clones, with around 96% as singletons. Material: naive CD8+ T cells sorted from blood. Receptors originate from a man aged 18 to 29 in good health.

This chain joins TRBV15 and TRBJ2-1; D is uncertain. The CDR3 has 14 amino acids. The germline V and J ends were trimmed by 0 bases and 5 bases, with 8 bases remaining between them. Germline assignment: CDR1 LNHNV and CDR2 YYDKDF (reference sequence). Here the CDR3 DNA reads TGTGCCACCAGCAGAGATCGCGCTCACAATGAGCAGTTCTTC. Amino acid sequence: CATSRDRAHNEQFF.

The chain couples TRBV6-5 to TRBJ1-5; no firm D call. The CDR3 has 15 residues. Trimming took off 6 bases at V and 0 bases at J, with 12 bases between the two ends. Germline loops: CDR1 MNHEY, CDR2 SVGAGI. CDR3 residues: CASSDTWDSNQPQHF. In nucleotides, the CDR3 is TGTGCCAGCAGCGACACATGGGATAGCAATCAGCCCCAGCATTTT.

The chain is built from TRBV6-5 and TRBJ2-2; D perhaps matches TRBD2 (5 bases). In germline, CDR1 is MNHEY, CDR2 SVGAGI. This CDR3 has 13 residues. Deletions cut 2 bases from V and 6 bases from J, with 7 bases between. CDR3 DNA: TGTGCCAGCAGTTACCTAGCTTCCGGGGAGCTGTTTTTT. Translated, it gives CASSYLASGELFF.

The chain employs TRBV5-1 and TRBJ2-1; TRBD2 agrees at 8 bases. This CDR3 comprises 14 residues. Germline V gene lookup returns CDR1 SGHRS and CDR2 YFSETQ. V lost 4 bases to trimming and J lost 2 bases; unmatched junction nucleotides: 2. In nucleotides, the CDR3 is TGCGCCAGCAGCAGCGGGGGACCCTACAATGAGCAGTTCTTC. Translation: CASSSGGPYNEQFF.

V is TRBV2 and J is TRBJ2-7; 8 bases match TRBD1. Per germline, CDR1 SNHLY and CDR2 FYNNEI. The CDR3 runs to 15 residues. With 3 bases clipped from V and 5 bases from J, the junction kept 9 bases outside the gene matches. The CDR3 spells CASSDSQGANNEQYF. DNA of the CDR3: TGTGCCAGCAGTGATTCGCAGGGGGCGAACAACGAGCAGTACTTC.

In this sample, this clone turned up a few times. The rearrangement uses TRBV6-6 and TRBJ2-7, with D perhaps being TRBD1 or TRBD2 (5 bases each). The CDR3 consists of 12 residues. The V gene lost 5 bases and the J gene lost 4 bases, with 9 bases spanning the gap. Germline V lookup: CDR1 MNHNY, CDR2 SVGAGI (reference sequence). As DNA, the CDR3 is TGTGCCAGCAGTGGGGGAGAATACGAGCAGTACTTC. The encoded protein is CASSGGEYEQYF.

This clone was recorded once. The chain joins TRBV9 to TRBJ2-6; a weak D match, TRBD2 (5 bases). Germline V gives CDR1 SGDLS, CDR2 YYNGEE. This CDR3 has 16 amino acids. Trimming cost V 3 bases and J 1 base, with 11 bases left between them. CDR3 residues: CASSALTRSGANVLTF. The CDR3 nucleotides read TGTGCCAGCAGCGCCCTAACTAGGTCTGGGGCCAACGTCCTGACTTTC.